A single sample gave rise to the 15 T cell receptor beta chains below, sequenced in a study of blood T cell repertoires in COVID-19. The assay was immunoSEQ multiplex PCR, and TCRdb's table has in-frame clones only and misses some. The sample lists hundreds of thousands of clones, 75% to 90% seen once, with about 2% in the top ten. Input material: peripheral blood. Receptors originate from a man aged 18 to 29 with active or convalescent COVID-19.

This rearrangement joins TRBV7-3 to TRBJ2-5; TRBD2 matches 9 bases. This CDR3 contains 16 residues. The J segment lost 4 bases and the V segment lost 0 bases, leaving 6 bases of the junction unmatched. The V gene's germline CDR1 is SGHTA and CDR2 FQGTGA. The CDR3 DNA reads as TGTGCCAGCAGCTTAACGGGCCTAGCGGGAAGAGAGACCCAGTACTTC. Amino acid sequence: CASSLTGLAGRETQYF.

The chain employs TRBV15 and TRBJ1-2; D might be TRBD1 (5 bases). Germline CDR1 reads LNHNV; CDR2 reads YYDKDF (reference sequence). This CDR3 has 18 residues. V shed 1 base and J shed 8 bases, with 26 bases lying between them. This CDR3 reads CATSRARYYTNGGEGYTF. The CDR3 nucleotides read TGTGCCACCAGCAGAGCCCGGTATTACACCAACGGAGGGGAAGGCTACACCTTC.

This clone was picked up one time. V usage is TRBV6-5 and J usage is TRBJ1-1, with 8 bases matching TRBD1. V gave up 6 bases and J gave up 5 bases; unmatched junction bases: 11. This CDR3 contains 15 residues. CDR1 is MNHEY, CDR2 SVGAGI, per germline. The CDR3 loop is CASSPPRTGQTEAFF. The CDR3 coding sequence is TGTGCCAGCAGCCCCCCCCGGACAGGGCAAACTGAAGCTTTCTTT.

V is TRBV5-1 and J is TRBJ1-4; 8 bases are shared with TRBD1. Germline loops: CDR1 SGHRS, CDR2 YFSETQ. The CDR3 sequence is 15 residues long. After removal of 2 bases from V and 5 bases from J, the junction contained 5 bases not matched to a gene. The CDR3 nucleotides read TGCGCCAGCAGCTTTTACGGGACAGGCAATGAAAAACTGTTTTTT. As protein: CASSFYGTGNEKLFF.

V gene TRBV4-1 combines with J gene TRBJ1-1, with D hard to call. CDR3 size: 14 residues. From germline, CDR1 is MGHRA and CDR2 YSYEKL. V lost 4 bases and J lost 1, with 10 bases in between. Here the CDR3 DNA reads TGCGCCAGCAGCCGATGGGGAGGGAACACTGAAGCTTTCTTT. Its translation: CASSRWGGNTEAFF.

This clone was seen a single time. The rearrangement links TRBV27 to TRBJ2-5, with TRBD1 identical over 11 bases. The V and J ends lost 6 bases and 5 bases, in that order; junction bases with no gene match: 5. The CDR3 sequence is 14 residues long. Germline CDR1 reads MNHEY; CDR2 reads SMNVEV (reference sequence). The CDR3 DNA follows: TGTGCCAGCAGGGACAGGGGGCACAGTGAGACCCAGTACTTC. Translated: CASRDRGHSETQYF.

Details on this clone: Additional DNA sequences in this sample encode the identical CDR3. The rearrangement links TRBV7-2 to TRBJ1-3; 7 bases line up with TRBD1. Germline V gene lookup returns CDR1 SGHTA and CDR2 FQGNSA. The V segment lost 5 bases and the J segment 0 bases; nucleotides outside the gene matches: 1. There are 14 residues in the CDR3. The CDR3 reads CASSRDSSGNTIYF. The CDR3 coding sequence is TGTGCCAGCAGCCGGGACAGCTCTGGAAACACCATATATTTT. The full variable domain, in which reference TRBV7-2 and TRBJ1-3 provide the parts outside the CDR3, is GAGVSQSPSNKVTEKGKDVELRCDPISGHTALYWYRQSLGQGLEFLIYFQGNSAPDKSGLPSDRFSAERTGGSVSTLTIQRTQQEDSAVYLCASSRDSSGNTIYFGEGSWLTVV.

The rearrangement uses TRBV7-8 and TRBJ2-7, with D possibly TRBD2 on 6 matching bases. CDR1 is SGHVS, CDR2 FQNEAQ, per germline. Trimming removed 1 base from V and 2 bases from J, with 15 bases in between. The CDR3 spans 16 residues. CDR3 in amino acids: CASSLDPGLQAYEQYF. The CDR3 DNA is TGTGCCAGCAGCTTAGATCCGGGACTCCAGGCCTACGAGCAGTACTTC. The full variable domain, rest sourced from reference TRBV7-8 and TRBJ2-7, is GAGVSQSPRYKVAKRGQDVALRCDPISGHVSLFWYQQALGQGPEFLTYFQNEAQLDKSGLPSDRFFAERPEGSVSTLKIQRTQQEDSAVYLCASSLDPGLQAYEQYFGPGTRLTVT.

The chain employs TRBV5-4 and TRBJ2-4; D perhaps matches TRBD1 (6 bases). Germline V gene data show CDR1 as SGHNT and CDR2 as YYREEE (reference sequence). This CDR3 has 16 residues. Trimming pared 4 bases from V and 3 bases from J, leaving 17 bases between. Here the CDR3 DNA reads TGTGCCAGCAGCGATCAACAGGGATGGAACAAAAACATTCAGTACTTC. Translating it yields CASSDQQGWNKNIQYF. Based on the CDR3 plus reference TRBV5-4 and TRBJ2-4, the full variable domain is ETGVTQSPTHLIKTRGQQVTLRCSSQSGHNTVSWYQQALGQGPQFIFQYYREEENGRGNFPPRFSGLQFPNYSSELNVNALELDDSALYLCASSDQQGWNKNIQYFGAGTRLSVL.

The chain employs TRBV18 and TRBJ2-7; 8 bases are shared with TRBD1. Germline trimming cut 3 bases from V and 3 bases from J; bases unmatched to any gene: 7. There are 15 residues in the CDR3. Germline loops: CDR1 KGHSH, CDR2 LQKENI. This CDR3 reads CASSPRTGHGYEQYF. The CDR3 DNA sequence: TGTGCCAGCTCACCGAGGACAGGGCATGGCTACGAGCAGTACTTC.

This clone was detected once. Here the CDR3 reads CASSLTGGARNEQFF. CDR3 nucleotides: TGTGCCAGCAGCTTAACGGGAGGAGCGAGGAATGAGCAGTTCTTC. The chain uses TRBV13 and TRBJ2-1, with TRBD2 matching over 7 bases. V lost 2 bases and J lost 7; bases outside the gene matches: 8. The germline V gene encodes CDR1 PRHDT and CDR2 FYEKMQ (reference sequence). The CDR3 totals 15 residues.

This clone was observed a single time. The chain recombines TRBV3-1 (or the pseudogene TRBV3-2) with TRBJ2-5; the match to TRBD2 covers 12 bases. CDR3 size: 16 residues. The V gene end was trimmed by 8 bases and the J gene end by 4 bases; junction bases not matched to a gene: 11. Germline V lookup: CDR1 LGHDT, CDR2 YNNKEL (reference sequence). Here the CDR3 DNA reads TGTGCCAGCGGGGGTATGGCTAGCGGGAGGGGAGAGACCCAGTACTTC. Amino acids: CASGGMASGRGETQYF.

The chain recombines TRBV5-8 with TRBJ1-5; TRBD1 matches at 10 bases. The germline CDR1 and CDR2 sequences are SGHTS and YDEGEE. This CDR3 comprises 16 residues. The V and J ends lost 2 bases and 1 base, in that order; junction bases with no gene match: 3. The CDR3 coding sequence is TGTGCCAGCAGCTTAAAGACAGGGGGCAGCAATCAGCCCCAGCATTTT. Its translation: CASSLKTGGSNQPQHF.

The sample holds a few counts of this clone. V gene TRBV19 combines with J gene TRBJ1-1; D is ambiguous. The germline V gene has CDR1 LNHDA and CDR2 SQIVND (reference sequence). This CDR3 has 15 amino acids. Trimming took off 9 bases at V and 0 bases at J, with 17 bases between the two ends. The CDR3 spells CASSDIPSMNTEAFF. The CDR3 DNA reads TGTGCCAGCAGTGACATCCCTTCGATGAACACTGAAGCTTTCTTT.

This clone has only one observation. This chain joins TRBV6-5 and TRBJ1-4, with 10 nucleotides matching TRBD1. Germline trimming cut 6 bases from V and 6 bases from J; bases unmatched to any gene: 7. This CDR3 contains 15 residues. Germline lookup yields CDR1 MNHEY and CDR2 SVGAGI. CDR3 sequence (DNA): TGTGCCAGCAGGTTCGCCGGGACAGGGGATGAAAAACTGTTTTTT. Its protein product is CASRFAGTGDEKLFF.